The 27 T cell receptor beta chains in this list originate from one sample, sequenced in a study of T-cell reconstitution after alpha-beta-depleted transplantation in children. Unique molecular identifiers were built into the TCRbeta library. MiXCR, run by TCRdb on the PCR reads, gives a single entry per CDR3 protein. The sample comprises about 420,000 distinct CDR3 sequences, about a tenth of which are singletons, and 5% to 6.5% rests with the top ten. Material: PBMCs from the stem cell graft donor, obtained from the stem cell graft. These receptors were collected from a human donor who donated a stem cell graft to a child with acute myeloid leukemia.

The table lists this clonotype with a few counts. J is TRBJ1-5 and V is TRBV20-1; perhaps TRBD1 as D (6 bases). V was clipped by 3 bases and J by 3 bases, with 12 bases between them. The germline V gene encodes CDR1 DFQATT and CDR2 SNEGSKA (reference sequence). The CDR3 covers 14 residues. DNA of the CDR3: TGCAGTGCTAGGGAGGACAGCTCCAATCAGCCCCAGCATTTT. Translated, it gives CSAREDSSNQPQHF.

The chain uses TRBV25-1 and TRBJ1-1; the D is unclear. The CDR3 sequence is 13 residues long. Per the germline V gene, CDR1 is MGHDK and CDR2 is SYGVNS. V lost 1 base and J lost 11, with 14 bases in between. The CDR3 region is CASSESWPGVAFF. CDR3 DNA sequence: TGTGCCAGCAGTGAATCGTGGCCCGGAGTGGCTTTCTTT.

The gene calls are TRBV4-3 and TRBJ1-6, with 7 bases identical to TRBD1. CDR1 and CDR2 (germline): LGHNA, YSLEER. The V gene end was trimmed by 0 bases and the J gene end by 7 bases; junction bases not matched to a gene: 3. CDR3 length: 15 residues. CDR3 loop: CASSQEGRGNSPLHF. CDR3 nucleotides: TGCGCCAGCAGCCAAGAAGGCAGGGGGAATTCACCCCTCCACTTT.

The V gene is TRBV20-1, the J gene TRBJ2-7; 7 bases line up with TRBD2. This CDR3 has 15 residues. The trim removed 6 bases at V and 2 bases at J, leaving 13 bases unmatched. CDR1 DFQATT and CDR2 SNEGSKA come from the germline V gene (reference sequence). CDR3 region: CSAPVAGKGPYEQYF. CDR3 DNA: TGCAGTGCCCCCGTAGCGGGCAAGGGGCCCTACGAGCAGTACTTC.

In this sample, this clonotype turned up a few times. The J gene is TRBJ2-1, the V gene TRBV29-1; 9 bases are a match to TRBD2. The CDR3 spans 19 residues. Unmatched junction bases numbered 12, after V lost 0 bases and J lost 0 bases. Germline CDR1 is SQVTM and CDR2 is ANQGSEA. CDR3 DNA sequence: TGCAGCGTTGAAGAAAGGAGGGGTGTTAGCGGGAGCTCCTACAATGAGCAGTTCTTC. This gives the protein CSVEERRGVSGSSYNEQFF.

This chain joins TRBV4-2 and TRBJ1-1; D might be TRBD1 (5 bases). The germline CDR1 and CDR2 sequences are LGHNA and YNFKEQ. The CDR3 covers 16 residues. V was cut by 0 bases and J by 2 bases, with 13 bases left in between. The CDR3 sequence: CASSQEGAVVNTEAFF. CDR3 nucleotides: TGTGCCAGCAGCCAAGAAGGGGCAGTGGTTAACACTGAAGCTTTCTTT.

A few counts support this clonotype. J is TRBJ2-1 and V is TRBV5-1; TRBD2 aligns across 7 bases. The germline V gene encodes CDR1 SGHRS and CDR2 YFSETQ. V was clipped by 0 bases and J by 0 bases; unmatched bases: 9. CDR3 size: 18 residues. The CDR3 is CASSLVRLAEGSYNEQFF. CDR3 DNA sequence: TGCGCCAGCAGCTTGGTCCGGCTAGCGGAGGGCTCCTACAATGAGCAGTTCTTC.

This sequence joins TRBV10-3 and TRBJ2-1, with 10 bases lining up with TRBD2. The V and J ends lost 10 bases and 7 bases, in that order; junction bases with no gene match: 13. The CDR3 runs to 15 residues. CDR1 is ENHRY, CDR2 SYGVKD, per germline. The CDR3 protein is CASRTSGIPTNEQFF. The CDR3 nucleotides read TGTGCCAGCCGGACTAGCGGAATCCCTACAAATGAGCAGTTCTTC.

This clonotype was seen a single time. DNA for the CDR3: TGTGCCAGCAGTGAACAGTTGGGTACCTTGAACTATGGCTACACCTTC. Protein sequence: CASSEQLGTLNYGYTF. J is TRBJ1-2 and V is TRBV6-1; D not resolved. Germline loops: CDR1 MNHNS, CDR2 SASEGT. Trimming removed 2 bases at V and 2 bases at J, with 15 bases between. This CDR3 comprises 16 residues.

A remark on this clonotype: At one boundary the junction diverges from the germline segment, which might be a read error. The chain couples TRBV29-1 to TRBJ2-1; no definite D call. Looked up from germline, CDR1 is SQVTM and CDR2 is ANQGSEA. The CDR3 has 13 residues. The CDR3 region is CSVEEQKLLEQFF. The CDR3 DNA is TGCAGCGTCGAAGAGCAAAAGTTATTAGAGCAGTTCTTC.

The chain carries TRBV20-1 and TRBJ2-1; 10 bases map to TRBD2. This CDR3 contains 16 residues. CDR1 and CDR2 (germline): DFQATT, SNEGSKA (reference sequence). DNA for the CDR3: TGCTGCGCTAGAGATCGTCTACTAGCGGGATACAATGAGCAGTTCTTC. The encoded protein is CCARDRLLAGYNEQFF.

This clonotype was detected a few times. The V call is TRBV20-1, the J call TRBJ2-2; 8 bases are a match to TRBD2. V was clipped by 8 bases and J by 1 base; unmatched bases: 21. Germline loops: CDR1 DFQATT, CDR2 SNEGSKA (reference sequence). The CDR3 spans 19 residues. CDR3: CSTFARGGGAGGNTGELFF. In DNA form, the CDR3 reads TGCAGTACTTTTGCCCGCGGCGGGGGTGCGGGGGGGAACACCGGGGAGCTGTTTTTT.

The chain uses TRBV20-1 and TRBJ2-1, with 12 bases fitting TRBD2. Trimming cost V 5 bases and J 8 bases; bases outside gene matches: 4. The germline CDR1 and CDR2 sequences are DFQATT and SNEGSKA (reference sequence). This CDR3 has 13 amino acids. The CDR3 DNA is TGCAGTGCTGGAGGGACTAGCGGGTATGAGCAGTTCTTC. Translation gives CSAGGTSGYEQFF.

The chain links TRBV3-1 to TRBJ2-5; no clear D. V was pared by 1 base and J by 0 bases, with 9 bases between. The CDR3 sequence is 15 residues long. Germline CDR1 is LGHDT and CDR2 is YNNKEL (reference sequence). The CDR3 region is CASSQAQTYQETQYF. The CDR3 DNA follows: TGTGCCAGCAGCCAAGCTCAGACGTACCAAGAGACCCAGTACTTC.

The gene calls are TRBV20-1 and TRBJ1-1, with 9 bases aligning to TRBD1. The junction had 6 bases not matched to a gene; V was cut back by 4 bases and J by 6 bases. Germline V gives CDR1 DFQATT, CDR2 SNEGSKA (reference sequence). CDR3 length: 13 amino acids. This CDR3 is CSATNRGRAEAFF. The CDR3 DNA sequence: TGCAGTGCTACTAACAGGGGGCGGGCTGAAGCTTTCTTT.

This clonotype came up many times. The V gene is TRBV20-1, the J gene TRBJ2-4; perhaps TRBD1 as D (5 bases). The CDR3 covers 15 residues. V gave up 2 bases and J gave up 6 bases, with 17 bases separating them. CDR1 and CDR2 (germline): DFQATT, SNEGSKA (reference sequence). The CDR3 sequence is CSARKNARGLNIQYF. The DNA for the CDR3 is TGCAGTGCTAGAAAGAACGCAAGGGGTTTAAACATTCAGTACTTC.

A word on this clonotype: One base away lies a much larger clone, so this may be a sequencing read error. CDR3 protein: CASSLVTSGRHKQYF. The CDR3 DNA follows: TGTGCCAGCAGCTTAGTGACTAGCGGGAGGCACAAGCAGTACTTC. The chain couples TRBV7-9 to TRBJ2-7; 13 nucleotides agree with TRBD2. This CDR3 comprises 15 residues. V shed 1 base, J shed 8 bases, and the junction held 5 bases outside the gene matches. Germline V gene sequence: CDR1 SEHNR, CDR2 FQNEAQ (reference sequence).

This sequence joins TRBV6-2 or TRBV6-3 and TRBJ2-7, with TRBD2 matching over 8 bases. Per the germline V gene, CDR1 is MNHEY and CDR2 is SVGEGT. With V trimmed by 9 bases and J by 2 bases, 3 bases remained unmatched. The CDR3 is 12 residues long. This CDR3 is CASTAGAYEQYF. The CDR3 region has the DNA TGTGCCAGTACAGCGGGAGCCTACGAGCAGTACTTC.

This clonotype occurred a few times. V usage is TRBV6-6 and J usage is TRBJ1-1; 7 nucleotides align to TRBD1. Trimming removed 7 bases from V and 8 bases from J; junction bases left unmatched: 10. Per germline, CDR1 MNHNY and CDR2 SVGAGI (reference sequence). CDR3 size: 13 residues. CDR3 region: CASTTERGQEAFF. CDR3 bases: TGTGCCAGCACTACAGAGCGGGGACAGGAAGCTTTCTTT.

The chain employs TRBV27 and TRBJ2-6; D uncertain. CDR1 and CDR2 (germline): MNHEY, SMNVEV (reference sequence). The CDR3 has 13 residues. Trimming shortened V by 3 bases and J by 3 bases, and 3 bases separated the two germline ends. CDR3: CASSFNGANVLTF. The CDR3 DNA reads as TGTGCCAGCAGTTTTAATGGGGCCAACGTCCTGACTTTC.

This clonotype was seen ten or more times. The rearrangement joins TRBV10-3 to TRBJ2-3; D may correspond to TRBD1 or TRBD2 (6 bases each). V lost 7 bases to trimming and J lost 5 bases, with 7 bases between them. The CDR3 length is 11 residues. From germline, CDR1 is ENHRY and CDR2 SYGVKD. The chain's CDR3 is CAIKGGDTQYF. The CDR3 region has the DNA TGTGCCATCAAGGGGGGAGATACGCAGTATTTT.

This clonotype was seen more than once but under ten times. The chain carries TRBV19 and TRBJ1-1; D is perhaps TRBD1 (6 bases). V was shortened by 7 bases and J by 0 bases, with 18 bases between the two germline ends. The CDR3 loop spans 16 amino acids. Germline CDR1 LNHDA, CDR2 SQIVND (reference sequence). This CDR3 reads CASTVSQGYLNTEAFF. The CDR3 nucleotides read TGTGCCAGTACTGTCTCACAGGGTTATCTGAACACTGAAGCTTTCTTT. Based on the CDR3 plus reference TRBV19 and TRBJ1-1, the full variable domain is DGGITQSPKYLFRKEGQNVTLSCEQNLNHDAMYWYRQDPGQGLRLIYYSQIVNDFQKGDIAEGYSVSREKKESFPLTVTSAQKNPTAFYLCASTVSQGYLNTEAFFGQGTRLTVV.

This clonotype turned up a few times. J is TRBJ2-5 and V is TRBV6-2 or TRBV6-3; no definite D call. The germline V and J ends were trimmed by 1 base and 2 bases, with 5 bases remaining between them. CDR3 length: 13 residues. The V gene's germline CDR1 is MNHEY and CDR2 SVGEGT. The CDR3 DNA is TGTGCCAGCAGTTACTTAGGTCAAGAGACCCAGTACTTC. It translates to CASSYLGQETQYF.

This clonotype occurred a few times. The chain combines TRBV29-1 with TRBJ2-1; tentatively, D is TRBD2 (6 bases). The V and J ends lost 5 bases and 8 bases respectively, with 16 bases between them. The CDR3 runs to 13 residues. Germline CDR1 and CDR2: SQVTM and ANQGSEA. DNA of the CDR3: TGCAGCGTTCCGGCGGGAACTCCCCATGAGCAGTTCTTC. Translating gives CSVPAGTPHEQFF.

This clonotype was observed a few times. DNA for the CDR3: TGTGCCAGCAGTGAATCGAGGGGGGAGCAGTACGTC. Amino acids: CASSESRGEQYV. The J gene is TRBJ2-7, the V gene TRBV6-1; a weak D match, TRBD1 (6 bases). V shed 2 bases and J shed 7 bases, with 9 bases lying between them. Germline CDR1 and CDR2: MNHNS and SASEGT. The CDR3 spans 12 residues.

V gene TRBV12-3 or TRBV12-4 combines with J gene TRBJ1-4; 10 bases line up with TRBD1. With 5 bases clipped from V and 7 bases from J, the junction kept 10 bases outside the gene matches. The CDR3 is made up of 16 amino acids. The CDR3: CASSPGQGTSREKLFF. In DNA, the CDR3 is TGTGCCAGCAGTCCGGGACAGGGGACGAGTCGTGAAAAACTGTTTTTT.

There are a few counts of this clonotype. This chain joins TRBV15 and TRBJ2-3; D gene uncertain. The V end was cut by 5 bases, the J end by 4 bases, with 10 bases between. The CDR3 spans 13 residues. Germline values: CDR1 LNHNV, CDR2 YYDKDF (reference sequence). CDR3 sequence (DNA): TGTGCCACCAGCGGGTCGGTCCCAGATACGCAGTATTTT. This gives the protein CATSGSVPDTQYF.